Listed below are T cell receptor beta chains from one sample, sequenced in a study of cytomegalovirus exposure and HLA in healthy donors. TCRdb keeps only in-frame clones here, not all; method: immunoSEQ multiplex PCR. The table includes approximately 110,000 clones, roughly 80% detected once. Sequenced material: PBMCs. The receptors originated from a woman aged 40-49 years in good health and CMV-seronegative. Each CDR3 is given with its conserved first and last residue. The D gene is left open where the match is weak. Clone size is not always given. Where it is, it says once, few, many or a class for expanded clones.

j_gene: TRBJ2-7
d_gene: .
abundance: .
v_gene: TRBV30
CDR3aa: CAWIQSYEQYF
CDR3nt: TGTGCCTGGATTCAGTCCTACGAGCAGTACTTC

j_gene: TRBJ1-2
d_gene: .
abundance: once
v_gene: TRBV6-5
CDR3aa: CASSRRGGVRYTF
CDR3nt: TGTGCCAGCAGTCGCCGGGGGGGAGTGCGCTACACCTTC

j_gene: TRBJ2-3
d_gene: .
abundance: .
v_gene: TRBV9
CDR3aa: CASSVTGSSADTQYF
CDR3nt: TGTGCCAGCAGCGTTACCGGGAGCTCCGCAGATACGCAGTATTTT

j_gene: TRBJ2-5
d_gene: .
abundance: once
v_gene: TRBV6-6
CDR3aa: CASSSGGPGETQYF
CDR3nt: TGTGCCAGCAGTTCCGGGGGGCCGGGGGAGACCCAGTACTTC

j_gene: TRBJ2-1
d_gene: TRBD2
abundance: once
v_gene: TRBV7-3
CDR3aa: CASSPNPLGSGRHNEQFF
CDR3nt: TGTGCCAGCAGCCCGAATCCCCTGGGGAGCGGGAGACATAATGAGCAGTTCTTC

j_gene: TRBJ2-1
d_gene: .
abundance: .
v_gene: TRBV19
CDR3aa: CASRYRSTYNEQFF
CDR3nt: TGTGCCAGTAGATACAGGTCAACTTACAATGAGCAGTTCTTC

j_gene: TRBJ2-5
d_gene: TRBD2
abundance: .
v_gene: TRBV11-3
CDR3aa: CASSRGGAETQYF
CDR3nt: TGTGCCAGCAGCCGCGGGGGGGCGGAGACCCAGTACTTC

j_gene: TRBJ1-1
d_gene: .
abundance: many
v_gene: TRBV19
CDR3aa: CASSRGMNTEAFF
CDR3nt: TGTGCCAGTAGTCGGGGGATGAACACTGAAGCTTTCTTT

j_gene: TRBJ1-1
d_gene: .
abundance: .
v_gene: TRBV5-5
CDR3aa: CASSLEYRGGTEAFF
CDR3nt: TGTGCCAGCAGCTTGGAGTACCGGGGTGGGACTGAAGCTTTCTTT

j_gene: TRBJ2-1
d_gene: .
abundance: once
v_gene: TRBV28
CDR3aa: CASSLVARVAYNEQFF
CDR3nt: TGTGCCAGCAGTCTGGTAGCGAGAGTAGCCTACAATGAGCAGTTCTTC

j_gene: TRBJ1-3
d_gene: .
abundance: .
v_gene: TRBV11-1
CDR3aa: CASSAQWSSGNTIYF
CDR3nt: TGTGCCAGCAGCGCCCAGTGGAGCTCTGGAAACACCATATATTTT

j_gene: TRBJ2-5
d_gene: .
abundance: .
v_gene: TRBV19
CDR3aa: CASSSGGRETQYF
CDR3nt: TGTGCCAGTAGTTCAGGGGGGAGGGAGACCCAGTACTTC

j_gene: TRBJ2-5
d_gene: .
abundance: .
v_gene: TRBV11-2
CDR3aa: CASSLGHRQETQYF
CDR3nt: TGTGCCAGCAGCTTAGGACACCGCCAAGAGACCCAGTACTTC

j_gene: TRBJ2-2
d_gene: TRBD1
abundance: once
v_gene: TRBV9
CDR3aa: CASSVKGTGWATGELFF
CDR3nt: TGTGCCAGCAGCGTAAAGGGGACAGGCTGGGCCACCGGGGAGCTGTTTTTT

j_gene: TRBJ1-1
d_gene: .
abundance: .
v_gene: TRBV5-1
CDR3aa: CASSAGQLGTEAFF
CDR3nt: TGCGCCAGCAGCGCCGGACAGTTAGGTACTGAAGCTTTCTTT

j_gene: TRBJ1-5
d_gene: TRBD1
abundance: .
v_gene: TRBV19
CDR3aa: CASSINAGTGSGQPQHF
CDR3nt: TGTGCCAGTAGTATAAACGCCGGGACAGGGAGCGGTCAGCCCCAGCATTTT

j_gene: TRBJ1-3
d_gene: TRBD1
abundance: .
v_gene: TRBV9
CDR3aa: CASSAGTGAHSGNTIYF
CDR3nt: TGTGCCAGCAGCGCCGGGACAGGGGCCCACTCTGGAAACACCATATATTTT

j_gene: TRBJ2-7
d_gene: .
abundance: .
v_gene: TRBV4-1
CDR3aa: CASSQEFSAYEQYF
CDR3nt: TGCGCCAGCAGCCAAGAATTCTCGGCCTACGAGCAGTACTTC

j_gene: TRBJ1-5
d_gene: .
abundance: .
v_gene: TRBV5-3
CDR3aa: CARSLSSNQPQHF
CDR3nt: TGTGCCAGAAGCTTGAGTAGTAATCAGCCCCAGCATTTT

j_gene: TRBJ2-7
d_gene: TRBD2
abundance: few
v_gene: TRBV30
CDR3aa: CAWKQGLAGPYEQYF
CDR3nt: TGTGCCTGGAAACAGGGACTAGCGGGGCCCTACGAGCAGTACTTC

j_gene: TRBJ1-2
d_gene: TRBD1
abundance: .
v_gene: TRBV4-1
CDR3aa: CASSPETGVDGYTF
CDR3nt: TGCGCCAGCAGCCCAGAGACAGGGGTGGACGGCTACACCTTC

j_gene: TRBJ2-1
d_gene: TRBD2
abundance: once
v_gene: TRBV7-9
CDR3aa: CASSLADLAGGWYNEQFF
CDR3nt: TGCGCCAGCAGCTTAGCCGACCTAGCGGGAGGATGGTACAATGAGCAGTTCTTC

j_gene: TRBJ2-7
d_gene: TRBD2
abundance: .
v_gene: TRBV19
CDR3aa: CASSIDHLAGRNEQYF
CDR3nt: TGTGCCAGTAGTATAGATCACCTAGCGGGAAGGAACGAGCAGTACTTC

j_gene: TRBJ2-7
d_gene: .
abundance: .
v_gene: TRBV7-7
CDR3aa: CASSLDRTGSEQYF
CDR3nt: TGTGCCAGCAGCTTAGATAGAACAGGGTCCGAGCAGTACTTC

j_gene: TRBJ2-2
d_gene: .
abundance: .
v_gene: TRBV4-2
CDR3aa: CASSQGPKGARNTGELFF
CDR3nt: TGTGCCAGCAGCCAAGGCCCCAAGGGAGCCAGGAACACCGGGGAGCTGTTTTTT

j_gene: TRBJ2-7
d_gene: TRBD2
abundance: few
v_gene: TRBV25-1
CDR3aa: CASSGGGRTRYEQYF
CDR3nt: TGTGCCAGCAGCGGGGGCGGGAGGACCCGCTACGAGCAGTACTTC

j_gene: TRBJ1-5
d_gene: TRBD1
abundance: few
v_gene: TRBV6-6
CDR3aa: CASHTGVGQPQHF
CDR3nt: TGTGCCAGCCATACAGGGGTAGGTCAGCCCCAGCATTTT

j_gene: TRBJ1-3
d_gene: .
abundance: .
v_gene: TRBV7-2
CDR3aa: CASSLVPGSGNTIYF
CDR3nt: TGTGCCAGCAGCTTAGTTCCGGGGTCTGGAAACACCATATATTTT

j_gene: TRBJ2-5
d_gene: TRBD1
abundance: .
v_gene: TRBV11-2
CDR3aa: CASSLHRQGPQETQYF
CDR3nt: TGTGCCAGCAGCTTACATAGACAGGGACCGCAAGAGACCCAGTACTTC

j_gene: TRBJ2-1
d_gene: TRBD2
abundance: .
v_gene: TRBV11-2
CDR3aa: CASSRGLAGGKNYNEQFF
CDR3nt: TGTGCCAGCAGCCGTGGTCTAGCGGGGGGTAAAAATTACAATGAGCAGTTCTTC

j_gene: TRBJ2-2
d_gene: TRBD2
abundance: few
v_gene: TRBV29-1
CDR3aa: CSGGGENTGELFF
CDR3nt: TGCAGCGGCGGGGGGGAGAACACCGGGGAGCTGTTTTTT

j_gene: TRBJ2-7
d_gene: TRBD2
abundance: .
v_gene: TRBV7-6
CDR3aa: CASSLIPSGGLNSYEQYF
CDR3nt: TGTGCCAGCAGCTTAATTCCTAGCGGGGGGCTAAACTCCTACGAGCAGTACTTC

j_gene: TRBJ1-1
d_gene: .
abundance: few
v_gene: TRBV6-1
CDR3aa: CASSEAASRTEAFF
CDR3nt: TGTGCCAGCAGTGAAGCGGCTTCCAGAACTGAAGCTTTCTTT

j_gene: TRBJ2-6
d_gene: .
abundance: few
v_gene: TRBV7-9
CDR3aa: CAIRSSGANVLTF
CDR3nt: TGTGCCATCCGGAGCTCTGGGGCCAACGTCCTGACTTTC

j_gene: TRBJ1-1
d_gene: .
abundance: .
v_gene: TRBV10-3
CDR3aa: CATLRRDEVITEAFF
CDR3nt: TGTGCCACCTTAAGGAGGGATGAGGTGATCACTGAAGCTTTCTTT

j_gene: TRBJ1-2
d_gene: .
abundance: .
v_gene: TRBV19
CDR3aa: CASSIRGTRF
CDR3nt: TGTGCCAGTAGTATACGGGGGACCCGGTTC

j_gene: TRBJ1-2
d_gene: TRBD1
abundance: .
v_gene: TRBV14
CDR3aa: CASSQERGLDGYTF
CDR3nt: TGTGCCAGCAGCCAAGAAAGGGGGCTGGATGGCTACACCTTC

j_gene: TRBJ2-7
d_gene: TRBD2
abundance: .
v_gene: TRBV7-9
CDR3aa: CASSSQLSGGEQYF
CDR3nt: TGTGCCAGCAGCTCCCAGCTGTCGGGGGGCGAGCAGTACTTC

j_gene: TRBJ1-1
d_gene: TRBD1
abundance: .
v_gene: TRBV5-6
CDR3aa: CASSPNRGTEAFF
CDR3nt: TGTGCCAGCAGCCCCAACAGGGGAACTGAAGCTTTCTTT

j_gene: TRBJ2-3
d_gene: TRBD1
abundance: .
v_gene: TRBV27
CDR3aa: CASSLKGLGTGGRRTDTQYF
CDR3nt: TGTGCCAGCAGTTTAAAGGGGCTAGGGACAGGGGGCAGGAGGACAGATACGCAGTATTTT

j_gene: TRBJ2-3
d_gene: .
abundance: .
v_gene: TRBV27
CDR3aa: CASSWRGLGTDTQYF
CDR3nt: TGTGCCAGCAGTTGGCGGGGGCTAGGCACAGATACGCAGTATTTT